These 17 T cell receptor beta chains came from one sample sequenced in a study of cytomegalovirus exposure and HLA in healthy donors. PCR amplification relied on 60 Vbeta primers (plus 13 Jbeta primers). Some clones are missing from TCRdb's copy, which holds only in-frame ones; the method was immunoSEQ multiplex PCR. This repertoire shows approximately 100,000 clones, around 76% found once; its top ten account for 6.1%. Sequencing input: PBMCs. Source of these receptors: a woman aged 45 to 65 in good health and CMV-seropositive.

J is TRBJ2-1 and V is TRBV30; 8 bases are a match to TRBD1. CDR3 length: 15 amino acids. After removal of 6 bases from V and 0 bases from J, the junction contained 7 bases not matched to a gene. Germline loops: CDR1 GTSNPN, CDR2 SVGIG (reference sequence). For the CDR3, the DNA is TGTGCCTGCCACAGGGGGACAAGCTCCTACAATGAGCAGTTCTTC. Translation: CACHRGTSSYNEQFF. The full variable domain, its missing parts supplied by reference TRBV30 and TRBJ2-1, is SQTIHQWPATLVQPVGSPLSLECTVEGTSNPNLYWYRQAAGRGLQLLFYSVGIGQISSEVPQNLSASRPQDRQFILSSKKLLLSDSGFYLCACHRGTSSYNEQFFGPGTRLTVL.

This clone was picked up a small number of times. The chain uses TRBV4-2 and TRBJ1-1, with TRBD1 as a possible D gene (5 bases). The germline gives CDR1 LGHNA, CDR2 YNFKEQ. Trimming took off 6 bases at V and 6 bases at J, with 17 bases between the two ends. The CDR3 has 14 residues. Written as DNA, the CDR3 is TGTGCCAGCAGTCTCCCGGCCGGGGGTTCTGAAGCTTTCTTT. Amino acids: CASSLPAGGSEAFF.

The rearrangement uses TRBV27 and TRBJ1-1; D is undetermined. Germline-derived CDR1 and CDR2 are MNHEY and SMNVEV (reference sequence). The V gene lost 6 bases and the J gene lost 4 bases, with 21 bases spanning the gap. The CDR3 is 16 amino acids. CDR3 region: CASRPATGVMSTEAFF. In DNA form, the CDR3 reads TGTGCCAGCAGGCCGGCGACCGGAGTAATGAGCACTGAAGCTTTCTTT.

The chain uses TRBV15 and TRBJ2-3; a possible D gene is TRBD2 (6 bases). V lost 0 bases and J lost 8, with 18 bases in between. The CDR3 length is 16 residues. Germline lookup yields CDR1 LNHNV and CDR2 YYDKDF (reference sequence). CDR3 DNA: TGTGCCACCAGCAGAGATCAGGCGGGGCCTGGAGGTACGCAGTATTTT. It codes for CATSRDQAGPGGTQYF.

The CDR3, as DNA: TGTGCCAGCAGTTACCGACTAGCGAGATACGAGCAGTACTTC. It specifies CASSYRLARYEQYF. The V call is TRBV6-5, the J call TRBJ2-7; TRBD2 matches 8 bases. This CDR3 contains 14 residues. V gave up 2 bases and J gave up 4 bases; unmatched junction bases: 4. CDR1 and CDR2 from the germline V gene are MNHEY and SVGAGI.

For the CDR3, the DNA is TGCGCCAGCAGCTTGGTGGCGGGGTCGGGTGGCGAGCAGTACTTC. Protein: CASSLVAGSGGEQYF. The genes are TRBV5-1 and TRBJ2-7; D might be TRBD2 (6 bases). The CDR3 is made up of 15 amino acids. Trimming cost V 0 bases and J 6 bases, with 16 bases left between them. The germline gives CDR1 SGHRS, CDR2 YFSETQ.

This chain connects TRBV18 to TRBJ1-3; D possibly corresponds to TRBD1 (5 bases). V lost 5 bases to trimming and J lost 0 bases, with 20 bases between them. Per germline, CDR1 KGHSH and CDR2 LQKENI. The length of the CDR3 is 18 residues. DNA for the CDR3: TGTGCCAGCTCAGCAACCCAACCACAGGACCTCTCTGGAAACACCATATATTTT. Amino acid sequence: CASSATQPQDLSGNTIYF.

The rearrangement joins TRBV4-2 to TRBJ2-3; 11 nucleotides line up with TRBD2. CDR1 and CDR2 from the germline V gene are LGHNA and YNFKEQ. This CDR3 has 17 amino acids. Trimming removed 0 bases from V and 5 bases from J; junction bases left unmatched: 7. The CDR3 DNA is TGTGCCAGCAGCCAAGAGCCCCTAGCGGGGGGTGGAGATACGCAGTATTTT. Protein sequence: CASSQEPLAGGGDTQYF.

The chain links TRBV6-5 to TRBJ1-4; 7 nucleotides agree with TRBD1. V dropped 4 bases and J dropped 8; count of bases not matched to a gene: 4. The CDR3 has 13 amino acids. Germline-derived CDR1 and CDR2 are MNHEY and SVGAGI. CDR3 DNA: TGTGCCAGCAGTTTACAGGGGTACGAAAAACTGTTTTTT. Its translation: CASSLQGYEKLFF.

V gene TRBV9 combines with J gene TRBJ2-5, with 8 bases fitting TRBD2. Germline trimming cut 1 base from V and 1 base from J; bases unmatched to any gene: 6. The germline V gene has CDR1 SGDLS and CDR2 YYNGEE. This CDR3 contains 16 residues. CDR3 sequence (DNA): TGTGCCAGCAGCGTATTAGCGGGGACTATCCAAGAGACCCAGTACTTC. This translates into CASSVLAGTIQETQYF.

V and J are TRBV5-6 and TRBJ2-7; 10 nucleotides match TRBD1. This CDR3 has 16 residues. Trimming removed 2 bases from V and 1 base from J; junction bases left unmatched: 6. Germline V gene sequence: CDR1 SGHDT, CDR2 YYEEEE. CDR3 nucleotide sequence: TGTGCCAGCAGCTTACCGGGACAGGGGATTTCCTACGAGCAGTACTTC. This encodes CASSLPGQGISYEQYF.

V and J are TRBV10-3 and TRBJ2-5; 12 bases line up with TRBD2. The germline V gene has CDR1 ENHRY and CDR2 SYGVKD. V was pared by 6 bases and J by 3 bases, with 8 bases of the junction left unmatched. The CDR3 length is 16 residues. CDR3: CAIRQPGLAGKETQYF. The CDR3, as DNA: TGTGCCATCAGACAACCGGGACTAGCGGGTAAAGAGACCCAGTACTTC.

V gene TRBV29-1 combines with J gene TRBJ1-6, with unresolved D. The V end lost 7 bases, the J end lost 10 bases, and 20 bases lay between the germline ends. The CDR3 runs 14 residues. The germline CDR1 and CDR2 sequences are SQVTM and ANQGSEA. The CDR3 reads CSAKTGQTGSPLHF. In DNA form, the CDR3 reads TGCAGCGCCAAAACCGGGCAAACGGGGTCACCCCTCCACTTT.

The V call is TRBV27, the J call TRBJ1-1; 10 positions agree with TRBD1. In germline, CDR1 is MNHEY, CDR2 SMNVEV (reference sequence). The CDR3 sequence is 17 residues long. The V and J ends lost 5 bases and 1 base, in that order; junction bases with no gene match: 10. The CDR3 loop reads CASSPGTGEWWNTEAFF. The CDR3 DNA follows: TGTGCCAGCAGTCCCGGGACAGGGGAATGGTGGAACACTGAAGCTTTCTTT.

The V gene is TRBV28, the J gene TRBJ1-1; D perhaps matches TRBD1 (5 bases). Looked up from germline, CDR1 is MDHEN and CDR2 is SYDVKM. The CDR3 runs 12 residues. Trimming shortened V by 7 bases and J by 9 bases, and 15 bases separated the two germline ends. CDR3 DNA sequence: TGTGCCAGCATCTCGCAGGGTGGGAAAGCTTTCTTT. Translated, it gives CASISQGGKAFF. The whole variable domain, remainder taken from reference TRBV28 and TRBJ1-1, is DVKVTQSSRYLVKRTGEKVFLECVQDMDHENMFWYRQDPGLGLRLIYFSYDVKMKEKGDIPEGYSVSREKKERFSLILESASTNQTSMYLCASISQGGKAFFGQGTRLTVV.

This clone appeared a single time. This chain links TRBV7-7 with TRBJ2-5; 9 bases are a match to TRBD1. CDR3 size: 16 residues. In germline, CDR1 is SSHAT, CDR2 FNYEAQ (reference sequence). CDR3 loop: CASATGGFRGQETQYF. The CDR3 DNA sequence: TGTGCTAGCGCGACAGGGGGTTTTAGGGGACAAGAGACCCAGTACTTC.

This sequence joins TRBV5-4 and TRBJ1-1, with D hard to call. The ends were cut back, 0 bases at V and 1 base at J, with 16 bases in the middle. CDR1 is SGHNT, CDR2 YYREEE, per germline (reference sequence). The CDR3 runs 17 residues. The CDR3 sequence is CASSLAGGRRTNTEAFF. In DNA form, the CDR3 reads TGTGCCAGCAGCTTGGCCGGCGGACGGAGGACGAACACTGAAGCTTTCTTT.